These 20 T cell receptor beta chains came from one sample sequenced in a study of control samples from healthy donors and cancer patients. Sequencing used immunoSEQ multiplex PCR; TCRdb keeps in-frame clones, though not all of them. The sample has 350,000 to 450,000 clones, 75% to 95% seen once; the top ten hold 5% to 7%. The specimen sequenced was PBMCs. The receptors stem from a man in his forties with head and neck cancer.

In this sample, this clone turned up a few times. The chain combines TRBV2 with TRBJ2-7, with TRBD1 matching over 8 bases. Germline CDR1 and CDR2: SNHLY and FYNNEI. The CDR3 has 13 amino acids. The J segment lost 6 bases and the V segment lost 5 bases, leaving 6 bases of the junction unmatched. The CDR3 region has the DNA TGTGCCAGCAGTTACAGGGGGTTTCGCGAGCAGTACTTC. Translation gives CASSYRGFREQYF. Full variable domain (outside the CDR3, taken from reference TRBV2 and TRBJ2-7): EPEVTQTPSHQVTQMGQEVILRCVPISNHLYFYWYRQILGQKVEFLVSFYNNEISEKSEIFDDQFSVERPDGSNFTLKIRSTKLEDSAMYFCASSYRGFREQYFGPGTRLTVT.

This chain uses TRBV9 with TRBJ2-2; TRBD1 aligns across 7 bases. The J segment lost 5 bases and the V segment lost 4 bases, leaving 14 bases of the junction unmatched. In germline, CDR1 is SGDLS, CDR2 YYNGEE. The CDR3 covers 17 residues. The chain's CDR3 is CASSPWTGRGWTGELFF. DNA for the CDR3: TGTGCCAGCAGCCCCTGGACAGGACGGGGCTGGACCGGGGAGCTGTTTTTT.

The V and J genes are TRBV28 and TRBJ2-1; 7 nucleotides align to TRBD1. After removal of 4 bases from V and 2 bases from J, the junction contained 11 bases not matched to a gene. Germline values: CDR1 MDHEN, CDR2 SYDVKM. This CDR3 is built from 17 residues. The CDR3 protein is CASSYHRTGRTYNEQFF. DNA for the CDR3: TGTGCCAGCAGTTACCACCGGACAGGTCGGACCTACAATGAGCAGTTCTTC. The full variable domain, completed using reference TRBV28 and TRBJ2-1, is DVKVTQSSRYLVKRTGEKVFLECVQDMDHENMFWYRQDPGLGLRLIYFSYDVKMKEKGDIPEGYSVSREKKERFSLILESASTNQTSMYLCASSYHRTGRTYNEQFFGPGTRLTVL.

This chain connects TRBV28 to TRBJ1-1; TRBD1 aligns across 11 bases. The CDR3 extends over 14 amino acids. The J segment lost 4 bases and the V segment lost 4 bases, leaving 2 bases of the junction unmatched. The germline gives CDR1 MDHEN, CDR2 SYDVKM. Here the CDR3 reads CASSSGTGGTEAFF. The CDR3 DNA follows: TGTGCCAGCAGTTCTGGGACAGGGGGCACTGAAGCTTTCTTT.

The chain is built from TRBV28 and TRBJ2-1, with D possibly being TRBD2 (6 bases). Trimming stripped 3 bases from V and 9 bases from J, with 9 bases between. This CDR3 has 12 residues. The germline V gene has CDR1 MDHEN and CDR2 SYDVKM. CDR3 bases: TGTGCCAGCAGTTTTTGGGGAGGTGAGCAGTTCTTC. Residues: CASSFWGGEQFF.

The V gene is TRBV5-6, the J gene TRBJ2-1; 8 nucleotides line up with TRBD1. The ends lost 0 bases at V and 4 bases at J; junction bases unmatched: 3. This CDR3 is 15 amino acids long. From germline, CDR1 is SGHDT and CDR2 YYEEEE. The CDR3 reads CASSLARGPYNEQFF. CDR3 DNA sequence: TGTGCCAGCAGCTTGGCCAGGGGGCCTTACAATGAGCAGTTCTTC.

This clone turned up a few times. An end of the junction does not agree with germline; a read error may underlie this. V and J are TRBV7-7 and TRBJ2-2; TRBD1 matches 8 bases. The CDR3 extends over 15 amino acids. Per germline, CDR1 SSHAT and CDR2 FNYEAQ (reference sequence). The CDR3: CASSLGTGNAGELFF. The CDR3 bases are TGTGCTAGCAGCTTAGGGACAGGAAACGCCGGGGAGCTGTTTTTT. The complete variable domain, with remaining parts taken from reference TRBV7-7 and TRBJ2-2, reads GAGVSQSPRYKVTKRGQDVTLRCDPISSHATLYWYQQALGQGPEFLTYFNYEAQPDKSGLPSDRFSAERPEGSISTLTIQRTEQRDSAMYRCASSLGTGNAGELFFGEGSRLTVL.

A remark on this clone: Additional DNA sequences in this sample encode the identical CDR3. This chain uses TRBV18 with TRBJ2-1; D not certain. Germline V CDR1 and CDR2: KGHSH, LQKENI. The CDR3 spans 11 residues. Between the trimmed V and J ends, which lost 3 bases and 6 bases, there was a span of 3 bases. The CDR3 is CASSPGNEQFF. In nucleotides, the CDR3 is TGTGCCAGCTCACCGGGCAATGAGCAGTTCTTC.

The rearrangement links TRBV9 to TRBJ1-2; 9 bases are shared with TRBD1. The CDR3 contains 15 residues. Germline CDR1 is SGDLS and CDR2 is YYNGEE. J was trimmed by 4 bases and V by 4 bases; bases with no gene match: 8. Written as DNA, the CDR3 is TGTGCCAGCAGCACAGGACAGGGGTTCGGCTATGGCTACACCTTC. Translated: CASSTGQGFGYGYTF.

V and J are TRBV10-3 and TRBJ1-2, with D maybe TRBD1 (6 bases). Germline CDR1 and CDR2: ENHRY and SYGVKD. This CDR3 is 13 amino acids long. V was cut by 5 bases and J by 2 bases, with 9 bases left in between. CDR3 region: CAISRDTNYGYTF. As DNA, the CDR3 is TGTGCCATCAGTAGGGACACCAACTATGGCTACACCTTC.

The chain links TRBV9 to TRBJ2-7; 12 bases line up with TRBD2. Germline V lookup: CDR1 SGDLS, CDR2 YYNGEE. Trimming cost V 0 bases and J 2 bases; bases outside gene matches: 3. This CDR3 spans 16 amino acids. The CDR3 spells CASSVGLAGETYEQYF. The CDR3 DNA reads as TGTGCCAGCAGCGTAGGACTAGCGGGAGAAACCTACGAGCAGTACTTC. Full variable domain (missing parts from reference TRBV9 and TRBJ2-7): DSGVTQTPKHLITATGQRVTLRCSPRSGDLSVYWYQQSLDQGLQFLIQYYNGEERAKGNILERFSAQQFPDLHSELNLSSLELGDSALYFCASSVGLAGETYEQYFGPGTRLTVT.

In its sample, this clone was seen once. The chain recombines TRBV4-3 with TRBJ2-1; the D gene is possibly TRBD1 (5 bases). The CDR3 is 17 amino acids. Trimming removed 0 bases at V and 0 bases at J, with 12 bases between. Germline V gives CDR1 LGHNA, CDR2 YSLEER. DNA of the CDR3: TGCGCCAGCAGCCAAGAGACAGTCCTGGGCTCCTACAATGAGCAGTTCTTC. Protein: CASSQETVLGSYNEQFF.

The chain combines TRBV12-5 with TRBJ2-7; D is tentatively TRBD1 or TRBD2 (5 bases each). The CDR3 has 14 amino acids. Germline V lookup: CDR1 LGHNT, CDR2 FRNRAP. V lost 7 bases and J 2 bases, leaving 15 bases between the germline ends. CDR3 DNA: TGTGCTAGTGCCTGGGGGACGAGAACCTACGAGCAGTACTTC. It encodes CASAWGTRTYEQYF.

This chain uses TRBV5-5 with TRBJ1-1; TRBD1 aligns across 7 bases. CDR1 SGHKS and CDR2 YYEKEE come from the germline V gene (reference sequence). V lost 4 bases and J lost 3; bases outside the gene matches: 6. CDR3 size: 14 residues. CDR3 DNA sequence: TGTGCCAGCAGCCTAGGACAGGTCTACACTGAAGCTTTCTTT. It codes for CASSLGQVYTEAFF.

V and J are TRBV28 and TRBJ1-6; D possibly corresponds to TRBD1 (5 bases). The CDR3 consists of 13 residues. V lost 6 bases and J lost 11, with 14 bases in between. Germline CDR1 and CDR2: MDHEN and SYDVKM. The CDR3, as DNA: TGTGCCAGCAGCCTAGGGGTTTCCCCACCCCTCCACTTT. It specifies CASSLGVSPPLHF.

The chain carries TRBV29-1 and TRBJ2-7, with D possibly TRBD1 on 6 matching bases. This CDR3 has 13 amino acids. Per germline, CDR1 SQVTM and CDR2 ANQGSEA. Trimming pared 4 bases from V and 7 bases from J, leaving 17 bases between. This CDR3 reads CSVVTHGTREQYF. The CDR3, as DNA: TGCAGCGTTGTGACTCACGGGACAAGAGAGCAGTACTTC.

This chain joins TRBV10-1 and TRBJ2-3; perhaps D is TRBD1 or TRBD2 (5 bases each). V was trimmed by 0 bases and J by 6 bases, leaving 7 bases between them. The CDR3 is made up of 13 amino acids. Germline-derived CDR1 and CDR2 are WNHNN and SYGVQD (reference sequence). The CDR3 sequence is CASSESGDDTQYF. As DNA, the CDR3 is TGCGCCAGCAGTGAGTCAGGGGACGATACGCAGTATTTT.

This clone has just a few counts. The chain recombines TRBV11-2 with TRBJ1-5, with D unresolved. Looked up from germline, CDR1 is SGHAT and CDR2 is FQNNGV. There are 13 residues in the CDR3. Trimming removed 0 bases from V and 6 bases from J, with 6 bases in between. In DNA form, the CDR3 reads TGTGCCAGCAGCTTAGAGAGAGCTCAGCCCCAGCATTTT. This translates into CASSLERAQPQHF. Filled out from reference TRBV11-2 and TRBJ1-5, the complete variable domain reads EAGVAQSPRYKIIEKRQSVAFWCNPISGHATLYWYQQILGQGPKLLIQFQNNGVVDDSQLPKDRFSAERLKGVDSTLKIQPAKLEDSAVYLCASSLERAQPQHFGDGTRLSIL.

This clone was picked up one time. The J gene is TRBJ2-7, the V gene TRBV13; D unclear. The CDR3 consists of 11 residues. The germline V gene encodes CDR1 PRHDT and CDR2 FYEKMQ (reference sequence). The V end lost 4 bases, the J end lost 4 bases, and 5 bases lay between the germline ends. CDR3 loop: CASSSGYEQYF. The CDR3 nucleotides read TGTGCCAGCAGCTCCGGATACGAGCAGTACTTC. Full variable domain (outside the CDR3, taken from reference TRBV13 and TRBJ2-7): AAGVIQSPRHLIKEKRETATLKCYPIPRHDTVYWYQQGPGQDPQFLISFYEKMQSDKGSIPDRFSAQQFSDYHSELNMSSLELGDSALYFCASSSGYEQYFGPGTRLTVT.

This chain joins TRBV29-1 and TRBJ1-1, with D unresolved. V shed 4 bases and J shed 5 bases, with 8 bases lying between them. This CDR3 has 11 amino acids. CDR1 is SQVTM and CDR2 is ANQGSEA in the germline V gene. For the CDR3, the DNA is TGCAGCGTTGGAAGGGAGACTGAAGCTTTCTTT. This translates into CSVGRETEAFF.